These 2 T cell receptor beta chains originate from one sample sequenced in a study of spatial heterogeneity in lung cancer. As for time point: sample taken at primary tumor resection. Whole RNA obtained from tumor, nontumor lung or frozen PBMC underwent sequencing without sorting. TCRdb re-analysed the 5' RACE reads in MiXCR, keeping a single row per CDR3 protein. This table has under 4,000 distinct CDR3 sequences, 25% to 30% appearing once. The starting material was PBMCs, obtained at surgery. Every receptor here comes from a female donor with early-stage non-small cell lung cancer.

In this sample, this clonotype turned up once. This beta chain represents an off-target read in a library built for alpha chains; its size is of limited meaning. The chain couples TRBV5-1 to TRBJ2-7; D may correspond to TRBD1 or TRBD2 (5 bases each). V lost 4 bases and J lost 2, with 16 bases in between. Germline-derived CDR1 and CDR2 are SGHRS and YFSETQ. This CDR3 has 15 residues. CDR3 sequence reads: CASSLQSEGPYEQYF. In DNA form, the CDR3 reads TGCGCCAGCAGCCTCCAGAGCGAGGGACCCTACGAGCAGTACTTC.

On this clonotype: Because the library targeted alpha chains, this beta chain is an off-target read whose size means little. The chain uses TRBV28 and TRBJ1-2; TRBD1 is a possible D gene (6 bases). The CDR3 spans 13 residues. The V and J ends lost 2 bases and 9 bases respectively, with 13 bases between them. Germline V lookup: CDR1 MDHEN, CDR2 SYDVKM. The chain's CDR3 is CASSLEQGLRYTF. In DNA form, the CDR3 reads TGTGCCAGCAGTTTAGAACAGGGCCTCCGCTACACCTTC.